Presented here are 28 T cell receptor beta chains from one specimen sequenced in a study of response to subunit inactivated influenza vaccine. A single record per CDR3 protein comes from TCRdb applying MiXCR to the RT-PCR reads. Of some 190,000 distinct CDR3 sequences listed, around 15% are singletons. The material was CD8+ T cells sorted from PBMCs, obtained 5 days after vaccination. Receptors originate from a man aged 45-65 years who received an inactivated influenza vaccine.

This clonotype was counted at least ten times. J is TRBJ2-7 and V is TRBV4-3; 8 bases align to TRBD1. Losses at the gene ends were 1 base for V and 3 bases for J; bases not matched to a gene: 2. The CDR3 has 14 residues. CDR1 and CDR2 from the germline V gene are LGHNA and YSLEER. The CDR3 nucleotides are TGCGCCAGCAGCCAAGTTACAGGGGGCTACGAGCAGTACTTC. Encoded protein: CASSQVTGGYEQYF.

This sequence joins TRBV7-8 and TRBJ2-1, with TRBD2 matching 8 bases. CDR3 length: 19 residues. Germline CDR1 reads SGHVS; CDR2 reads FQNEAQ. Germline trimming cut 1 base from V and 3 bases from J; bases unmatched to any gene: 14. The CDR3 DNA is TGTGCCAGCAGCTTAGTGGTTAGCGGGGCTCTTCAGAACTACAATGAGCAGTTCTTC. It translates to CASSLVVSGALQNYNEQFF.

This clonotype was counted at least ten times. The genes are TRBV4-3 and TRBJ2-1; TRBD1 might be the D (6 bases). The V and J ends lost 5 bases and 9 bases respectively, with 20 bases between them. The germline gives CDR1 LGHNA, CDR2 YSLEER. The CDR3 contains 15 residues. CDR3 nucleotide sequence: TGCGCCAGCAGCGTCTACGACTCTCCCAGGGGTGAGCAGTTCTTC. Translation: CASSVYDSPRGEQFF.

J is TRBJ2-7 and V is TRBV9; unclear D gene. The CDR3 is made up of 14 amino acids. Germline assignment: CDR1 SGDLS and CDR2 YYNGEE. Trimming took off 4 bases at V and 0 bases at J, with 11 bases between the two ends. DNA of the CDR3: TGTGCCAGCAGCCCCTGGGATCTCTCCTACGAGCAGTACTTC. Amino acid sequence: CASSPWDLSYEQYF.

This clonotype was observed a few times. This chain links TRBV12-3 or TRBV12-4 with TRBJ1-3, with D unresolved. The length of the CDR3 is 13 residues. V lost 0 bases and J lost 7, with 7 bases in between. CDR3 nucleotide sequence: TGTGCCAGCAGTTTAGCAGACGGGAACACCATATATTTT. Its translation: CASSLADGNTIYF.

The chain links TRBV7-8 to TRBJ2-6, with 11 positions matching TRBD1. Germline trimming cut 4 bases from V and 2 bases from J; bases unmatched to any gene: 1. CDR1 SGHVS and CDR2 FQNEAQ come from the germline V gene. This CDR3 has 16 residues. Written as DNA, the CDR3 is TGTGCCAGCAGCTGGACAGGGGGCACTGGGGCCAACGTCCTGACTTTC. It encodes CASSWTGGTGANVLTF.

This clonotype was seen repeatedly, ten times or more. This sequence joins TRBV7-6 and TRBJ2-1; D is uncertain. Trimming removed 3 bases at V and 1 base at J, with 13 bases between. The germline gives CDR1 SGHVS, CDR2 FNYEAQ. The CDR3 is made up of 16 amino acids. CDR3 loop: CASSLLSAPSYNEQFF. In nucleotides, the CDR3 is TGTGCCAGCAGCTTGCTAAGCGCACCTTCCTACAATGAGCAGTTCTTC.

The chain combines TRBV7-9 with TRBJ2-3, with TRBD2 identical over 8 bases. CDR3 length equals 15 residues. Germline values: CDR1 SEHNR, CDR2 FQNEAQ (reference sequence). Trimming removed 4 bases from V and 3 bases from J; junction bases left unmatched: 6. CDR3: CASSSAGTRTDTQYF. The DNA of the CDR3 is TGTGCCAGCAGCTCGGCCGGGACTAGGACAGATACGCAGTATTTT.

This chain joins TRBV6-2 or TRBV6-3 and TRBJ1-5; D gene unclear. The V gene's germline CDR1 is MNHEY and CDR2 SVGEGT. This CDR3 is built from 14 residues. Trimming shortened V by 2 bases and J by 3 bases, and 8 bases separated the two germline ends. The CDR3: CASSYGSVNQPQHF. CDR3 nucleotides: TGTGCCAGCAGTTACGGCTCCGTCAATCAGCCCCAGCATTTT.

The table lists this clonotype with a few counts. The genes are TRBV2 and TRBJ1-6; no definite D call. Germline V gene data show CDR1 as SNHLY and CDR2 as FYNNEI. V gave up 3 bases and J gave up 0 bases, with 15 bases separating them. This CDR3 contains 18 residues. The CDR3 coding sequence is TGTGCCAGCAGTGATGACCGACTCGCGAGCTCCTATAATTCACCCCTCCACTTT. Protein: CASSDDRLASSYNSPLHF. The complete variable domain, with remaining parts taken from reference TRBV2 and TRBJ1-6, reads EPEVTQTPSHQVTQMGQEVILRCVPISNHLYFYWYRQILGQKVEFLVSFYNNEISEKSEIFDDQFSVERPDGSNFTLKIRSTKLEDSAMYFCASSDDRLASSYNSPLHFGNGTRLTVT.

This clonotype was seen a few times. The chain uses TRBV29-1 and TRBJ2-6; D ambiguous. CDR3 length: 14 amino acids. Germline V CDR1 and CDR2: SQVTM, ANQGSEA. V was clipped by 5 bases and J by 0 bases, with 8 bases between them. The CDR3 DNA sequence: TGCAGCGTTCTGGATTTCTCTGGGGCCAACGTCCTGACTTTC. The encoded protein is CSVLDFSGANVLTF.

In its sample, this clonotype was seen a few times. The V call is TRBV6-5, the J call TRBJ2-1; D is unresolved. Germline V gene lookup returns CDR1 MNHEY and CDR2 SVGAGI. The V gene lost 3 bases and the J gene lost 0 bases, with 27 bases spanning the gap. The CDR3 spans 21 residues. The CDR3 spells CASSYTGSVPRPDSSYNEQFF. The CDR3, as DNA: TGTGCCAGCAGTTATACGGGTAGTGTCCCTCGTCCAGATAGCTCCTACAATGAGCAGTTCTTC.

The V and J genes are TRBV6-5 and TRBJ2-7, with a possible D match to TRBD1 (6 bases). This CDR3 contains 14 residues. With 2 bases removed from V and 5 bases from J, the gap between germline ends came to 13 bases. Germline values: CDR1 MNHEY, CDR2 SVGAGI. In DNA, the CDR3 is TGTGCCAGCAGTTACGGCAGGGGTCGTGACGAGCAGTACTTC. As protein: CASSYGRGRDEQYF.

This clonotype was found many times. The genes are TRBV3-1 and TRBJ1-6, with D hard to call. This CDR3 is 18 amino acids long. Germline assignment: CDR1 LGHDT and CDR2 YNNKEL (reference sequence). V lost 3 bases and J lost 7, with 22 bases in between. The CDR3 DNA sequence: TGTGCCAGCAGCCATCTCCGGGGAGCTTTTCCTAACAATTCACCCCTCCACTTT. Encoded protein: CASSHLRGAFPNNSPLHF. Full variable domain (remainder filled in from reference TRBV3-1 and TRBJ1-6): DTAVSQTPKYLVTQMGNDKSIKCEQNLGHDTMYWYKQDSKKFLKIMFSYNNKELIINETVPNRFSPKSPDKAHLNLHINSLELGDSAVYFCASSHLRGAFPNNSPLHFGNGTRLTVT.

This clonotype was observed a handful of times. J is TRBJ2-7 and V is TRBV29-1; D remains ambiguous. V was pared by 5 bases and J by 2 bases, with 16 bases between. CDR1 is SQVTM and CDR2 is ANQGSEA in the germline V gene. This CDR3 is built from 14 residues. The CDR3 is CSVNTGLKAYEQYF. In DNA, the CDR3 is TGCAGCGTTAATACCGGGCTAAAGGCCTACGAGCAGTACTTC.

This clonotype was counted ten times or more. V is TRBV24-1 and J is TRBJ2-7; 7 bases match TRBD1. CDR3 size: 15 residues. Per germline, CDR1 KGHDR and CDR2 SFDVKD. Trimming at V came to 3 bases and at J to 2 bases, leaving 6 bases not matched to a gene. The CDR3 here is CATSDPSTGAYEQYF. The DNA for the CDR3 is TGTGCCACCAGTGATCCGTCCACAGGGGCCTACGAGCAGTACTTC.

V gene TRBV28 combines with J gene TRBJ2-7; D is perhaps TRBD2 (6 bases). The ends were cut back, 1 base at V and 3 bases at J, with 10 bases in the middle. The CDR3 consists of 14 residues. CDR1 is MDHEN, CDR2 SYDVKM, per germline. In nucleotides, the CDR3 is TGTGCCAGCAGTTTATTAGCGGAGAACTACGAGCAGTACTTC. It codes for CASSLLAENYEQYF.

This clonotype showed up just once. V and J are TRBV2 and TRBJ1-5, with D tentatively TRBD1 (5 bases). The germline V and J ends were trimmed by 6 bases and 2 bases, with 14 bases remaining between them. CDR1 is SNHLY and CDR2 is FYNNEI in the germline V gene. This CDR3 has 15 amino acids. The CDR3 nucleotides read TGTGCCAGCAGCTCAGGGCCATCAGGCAATCAGCCCCAGCATTTT. Its protein product is CASSSGPSGNQPQHF.

This clonotype was observed a few times. The chain employs TRBV2 and TRBJ2-6; D is possibly TRBD2 (7 bases). The CDR3 length is 17 residues. Germline CDR1 SNHLY, CDR2 FYNNEI. Deletions cut 7 bases from V and 0 bases from J, with 16 bases between. The DNA of the CDR3 is TGTGCCAGCACCCCGGGGGGCCCCGTCTCTGGGGCCAACGTCCTGACTTTC. The encoded protein is CASTPGGPVSGANVLTF. The full variable domain, in which reference TRBV2 and TRBJ2-6 provide the parts outside the CDR3, is EPEVTQTPSHQVTQMGQEVILRCVPISNHLYFYWYRQILGQKVEFLVSFYNNEISEKSEIFDDQFSVERPDGSNFTLKIRSTKLEDSAMYFCASTPGGPVSGANVLTFGAGSRLTVL.

The J gene is TRBJ2-2, the V gene TRBV10-2, with 11 bases fitting TRBD2. Unmatched junction bases numbered 21, after V lost 6 bases and J lost 3 bases. From germline, CDR1 is WSHSY and CDR2 SAAADI. This CDR3 is built from 21 residues. The CDR3 nucleotides read TGCGCCAGCAGCCCACGCCTACCGGGACTAGCGGCAGGATGGGACACCGGGGAGCTGTTTTTT. Translation: CASSPRLPGLAAGWDTGELFF.

At least ten counts were recorded for this clonotype. This rearrangement joins TRBV20-1 to TRBJ1-6; 9 nucleotides align to TRBD1. The CDR3 length is 16 residues. The V segment lost 1 base and the J segment 10 bases; nucleotides outside the gene matches: 11. From germline, CDR1 is DFQATT and CDR2 SNEGSKA (reference sequence). The CDR3 nucleotides read TGCAGTGCTAGAGCTTCTAGGGACAGGGAGAACTCACCCCTCCACTTT. It encodes CSARASRDRENSPLHF.

V and J are TRBV6-2 or TRBV6-3 and TRBJ1-1; the D is unclear. This CDR3 comprises 11 residues. V shed 3 bases and J shed 7 bases, with 6 bases lying between them. CDR1 is MNHEY, CDR2 SVGEGT, per germline. In DNA form, the CDR3 reads TGTGCCAGCAGTTATCCCAGTGAAGCTTTCTTT. Encoded protein: CASSYPSEAFF.

This clonotype was counted between two and nine times. The chain uses TRBV6-5 and TRBJ2-1, with no clear D. Looked up from germline, CDR1 is MNHEY and CDR2 is SVGAGI. V dropped 2 bases and J dropped 1 base, with 6 bases sitting between them. The CDR3 consists of 14 residues. CDR3 sequence (DNA): TGTGCCAGCAGTTACAAGGTGTCCTACAATGAGCAGTTCTTC. This gives the protein CASSYKVSYNEQFF.

The chain carries TRBV30 and TRBJ2-1, with 7 bases lining up with TRBD1. Germline V lookup: CDR1 GTSNPN, CDR2 SVGIG (reference sequence). V gave up 5 bases and J gave up 9 bases; unmatched junction bases: 4. CDR3 length: 11 residues. The CDR3 region is CAWYRGGEQFF. As DNA, the CDR3 is TGTGCCTGGTACAGGGGTGGTGAGCAGTTCTTC.

The chain employs TRBV11-2 and TRBJ2-5; no clear D. The V gene's germline CDR1 is SGHAT and CDR2 FQNNGV. Trimming removed 0 bases at V and 5 bases at J, with 10 bases between. The CDR3 runs 14 residues. In DNA form, the CDR3 reads TGTGCCAGCAGCTTAGATATCCAAAGGGAGACCCAGTACTTC. As protein: CASSLDIQRETQYF.

This chain links TRBV9 with TRBJ2-1; possible D gene TRBD2, 7 bases. The germline CDR1 and CDR2 sequences are SGDLS and YYNGEE. The CDR3 length is 16 residues. Trimming removed 4 bases at V and 4 bases at J, with 18 bases between. This CDR3 reads CASSPRGGTLYNEQFF. CDR3 in DNA: TGTGCCAGCAGCCCCCGGGGAGGGACACTATACAATGAGCAGTTCTTC.

This clonotype appeared a few times. This chain links TRBV5-1 with TRBJ2-1; 10 bases are shared with TRBD1. The germline CDR1 and CDR2 sequences are SGHRS and YFSETQ. Trimming took 2 bases from V and 6 from J; bases not matched to a gene: 2. This CDR3 contains 14 residues. The CDR3 reads CASSFGQGGNEQFF. CDR3 DNA: TGCGCCAGCAGCTTTGGACAGGGGGGCAATGAGCAGTTCTTC.

The chain joins TRBV21-1 to TRBJ2-3. TRBV21-1 is deemed a pseudogene. The CDR3 runs to 14 residues. CDR3 in DNA: TGTGCCAGCAGCAACAAGGTTCCTTCAGATACGCAGTATTTT. Its protein is CASSNKVPSDTQYF.